Listed below are T cell receptor beta chains from one sample, sequenced in a study of shared clonotypes between healthy human individuals. Libraries were prepared by immunoSEQ multiplex PCR; TCRdb keeps only in-frame clonotypes and omits some of them. The top ten clones hold 0.4% to 0.55% of a sample with 1,100,000 or so clones, around three quarters of them seen once. Sequencing was done on a sample of memory CD4+ T cells from PBMCs. The receptors derive from a man younger than 30 in good health. Some clones in this sample may be carry-over from other donors' samples. Both conserved end residues are part of each CDR3. A D gene is named only where the DNA matches it firmly. Clone size is shown for a subset of rows, as once, few, many or a class of expanded clone.

d_gene: .; j_gene: TRBJ1-5; v_gene: TRBV28; abundance: few; CDR3nt: TGTGCCAGCAGTTCCCCGGGACACTATAGCAATCAGCCCCAGCATTTT; CDR3aa: CASSSPGHYSNQPQHF
d_gene: .; j_gene: TRBJ2-7; v_gene: TRBV5-1; abundance: .; CDR3nt: TGCGCCAGCAGCTTTCAGACCTCCTACGAGCAGTACTTC; CDR3aa: CASSFQTSYEQYF
d_gene: TRBD2; j_gene: TRBJ2-1; v_gene: TRBV30; abundance: once; CDR3nt: TGTGCCTGGAGTAAAGGGGCTAGCGGGAGGAATGAGCAGTTCTTC; CDR3aa: CAWSKGASGRNEQFF
d_gene: TRBD1; j_gene: TRBJ1-5; v_gene: TRBV7-2; abundance: few; CDR3nt: TGTGCCAGCAGCAGACAGGGGGGACGGGAGCAGCCCCAGCATTTT; CDR3aa: CASSRQGGREQPQHF
d_gene: .; j_gene: TRBJ1-1; v_gene: TRBV11-2; abundance: .; CDR3nt: TGTGCCAGCAGCTTAGGACCCGGGGTTAACACTGAAGCTTTCTTT; CDR3aa: CASSLGPGVNTEAFF
d_gene: .; j_gene: TRBJ2-2; v_gene: TRBV5-1; abundance: .; CDR3nt: TGCGCCAGCAGCTGGACCAGTGGTTCCGGGGAGCTGTTTTTT; CDR3aa: CASSWTSGSGELFF
d_gene: TRBD1; j_gene: TRBJ2-5; v_gene: TRBV6-6; abundance: few; CDR3nt: TGTGCCAGCAGTTATGGGACAGGGCAAGAGACCCAGTACTTC; CDR3aa: CASSYGTGQETQYF
d_gene: .; j_gene: TRBJ2-6; v_gene: TRBV28; abundance: .; CDR3nt: TGTGCCAGCAGTGCAGAATTCTCTGGGGCCAACGTCCTGACTTTC; CDR3aa: CASSAEFSGANVLTF
d_gene: .; j_gene: TRBJ1-2; v_gene: TRBV7-9; abundance: few; CDR3nt: TGTGCCAGCAGCCTAACCGACAGTGGTCATGGCTACACCTTC; CDR3aa: CASSLTDSGHGYTF
d_gene: TRBD2; j_gene: TRBJ2-1; v_gene: TRBV7-2; abundance: .; CDR3nt: TGTGCCAGCAGCCGCCGACTAGGTAGCGGGAGGGCTTCTGCGCAGTTCTTC; CDR3aa: CASSRRLGSGRASAQFF
d_gene: TRBD1; j_gene: TRBJ2-2; v_gene: TRBV11-3; abundance: .; CDR3nt: TGTGCCAGCAGCCGGACAGGGGGCGCCTCCGGGGAGCTGTTTTTT; CDR3aa: CASSRTGGASGELFF
d_gene: .; j_gene: TRBJ2-5; v_gene: TRBV5-6; abundance: .; CDR3nt: TGTGCCAGCAGCATACAGGGCCAAGAGACCCAGTACTTC; CDR3aa: CASSIQGQETQYF
d_gene: .; j_gene: TRBJ1-1; v_gene: TRBV5-4; abundance: .; CDR3nt: TGTGCCAGCAGCTCTCGGACAGAAATGAGCGAAGCTTTCTTT; CDR3aa: CASSSRTEMSEAFF
d_gene: .; j_gene: TRBJ2-6; v_gene: TRBV6-1; abundance: .; CDR3nt: TGTGCCAGCAGAACTACAGGGTCCGGGGCCAACGTCCTGACTTTC; CDR3aa: CASRTTGSGANVLTF
d_gene: .; j_gene: TRBJ2-1; v_gene: TRBV7-9; abundance: .; CDR3nt: TGTGCCAGCAGCTTAGACCGGGCCGTCCATGAGCAGTTCTTC; CDR3aa: CASSLDRAVHEQFF
d_gene: TRBD2; j_gene: TRBJ2-7; v_gene: TRBV27; abundance: .; CDR3nt: TGTGCCAGCAGTTTCCTAGCGGGAGGTCCCCACGAGCAGTACTTC; CDR3aa: CASSFLAGGPHEQYF
d_gene: TRBD2; j_gene: TRBJ2-1; v_gene: TRBV25-1; abundance: few; CDR3nt: TGTGCCAGCAGGGCTAGCGGGAGGGCCTCCCCCGCCAATGAGCAGTTCTTC; CDR3aa: CASRASGRASPANEQFF
d_gene: .; j_gene: TRBJ2-3; v_gene: TRBV25-1; abundance: .; CDR3nt: TGTGCCAGCAGTGAATATGGCCTCACAGATACGCAGTATTTT; CDR3aa: CASSEYGLTDTQYF
d_gene: .; j_gene: TRBJ2-7; v_gene: TRBV10-2; abundance: .; CDR3nt: TGCGCCAGCAGTGTCGGCCGACAGGCGTTGGTGTCCGAGCAGTACTTC; CDR3aa: CASSVGRQALVSEQYF
d_gene: TRBD2; j_gene: TRBJ2-2; v_gene: TRBV4-2; abundance: .; CDR3nt: TGTGCCAGCAGCCAAGAAATTTGGATTATGGGACTAGCGTCGTCCGGGGAGCTGTTTTTT; CDR3aa: CASSQEIWIMGLASSGELFF
d_gene: TRBD2; j_gene: TRBJ2-1; v_gene: TRBV27; abundance: .; CDR3nt: TGTGCCAGCAGTTCTCTAGCGGGGATCTACAATGAGCAGTTCTTC; CDR3aa: CASSSLAGIYNEQFF
d_gene: .; j_gene: TRBJ2-1; v_gene: TRBV27; abundance: few; CDR3nt: TGTGCCACCTCCGACTTGTTATACAATGAGCAGTTCTTC; CDR3aa: CATSDLLYNEQFF
d_gene: TRBD1; j_gene: TRBJ2-1; v_gene: TRBV28; abundance: .; CDR3nt: TGTGCCAGCAGTTTTCAGGCAGGGGGCTCGACTGAGCAGTTCTTC; CDR3aa: CASSFQAGGSTEQFF
d_gene: TRBD1; j_gene: TRBJ2-7; v_gene: TRBV7-8; abundance: .; CDR3nt: TGTGCCAGCAGACGAGGGACAGGGAGAACCGAGCAGTACTTC; CDR3aa: CASRRGTGRTEQYF
d_gene: TRBD1; j_gene: TRBJ2-7; v_gene: TRBV11-2; abundance: once; CDR3nt: TGTGCCAGCAGCCACGGGACAGGGGGATCCTACGAGCAGTACTTC; CDR3aa: CASSHGTGGSYEQYF
d_gene: TRBD1; j_gene: TRBJ1-2; v_gene: TRBV5-1; abundance: .; CDR3nt: TGCGCCAGCAGCTCGGGACAGGGAAACTATGGCTACACCTTC; CDR3aa: CASSSGQGNYGYTF
d_gene: .; j_gene: TRBJ2-1; v_gene: TRBV9; abundance: .; CDR3nt: TGTGCCAGCAGCGTGCGAGGGGGTGCTGAGCAGTTCTTC; CDR3aa: CASSVRGGAEQFF
d_gene: .; j_gene: TRBJ1-5; v_gene: TRBV9; abundance: .; CDR3nt: TGTGCCAGCAGCGTAGCAGGGATGGGTCAGCCCCAGCATTTT; CDR3aa: CASSVAGMGQPQHF
d_gene: TRBD1; j_gene: TRBJ1-2; v_gene: TRBV6-6; abundance: .; CDR3nt: TGTGCCAGCAGCTGGACAGGTGCTAACTATGGCTACACCTTC; CDR3aa: CASSWTGANYGYTF
d_gene: .; j_gene: TRBJ2-2; v_gene: TRBV6-4; abundance: .; CDR3nt: TGTGCCAGCAGTGTTGAGTGGGGAGCCGGGGAGCTGTTTTTT; CDR3aa: CASSVEWGAGELFF
d_gene: .; j_gene: TRBJ2-1; v_gene: TRBV5-1; abundance: once; CDR3nt: TGCGCCAGCATGGGTGGCCGAGATACATACAATGAGCAGTTCTTC; CDR3aa: CASMGGRDTYNEQFF
d_gene: TRBD1; j_gene: TRBJ2-3; v_gene: TRBV10-3; abundance: .; CDR3nt: TGTGCCATCAAAGGGACAGCAGATACGCAGTATTTT; CDR3aa: CAIKGTADTQYF